These T cell receptor beta chains were read from a single sample in a study of blood T cell repertoires in COVID-19. Repertoires were generated with immunoSEQ multiplex PCR, while TCRdb's copy carries only in-frame clones and drops some. Of approximately 670,000 clones listed, more than 80% are singletons. The sample consisted of peripheral blood. The receptors derive from a woman between 18 and 29 years old with acute or convalescent COVID-19. The CDR3 runs from the conserved cysteine through the conserved F or W. A D gene is named only where the DNA matches it firmly. Size is omitted from some rows. Given values are once, few, many or a class for expanded clones.

j_call d_call clone_size v_call cdr3_nt cdr3_aa
TRBJ1-1 - - TRBV5-1 TGCGCCAGCAGCTTGCCAGGGTTGAACACTGAAGCTTTCTTT CASSLPGLNTEAFF
TRBJ1-4 TRBD1 - TRBV7-2 TGTGCCAGCAGTCGGACAGGGTATAATGAAAAACTGTTTTTT CASSRTGYNEKLFF
TRBJ2-5 TRBD1 - TRBV9 TGTGCCAGCAGCGTAGGACCCCGGGCAGGGGGCCAAGAGACCCAGTACTTC CASSVGPRAGGQETQYF
TRBJ1-4 TRBD1 - TRBV4-3 TGCGCCAGCAGCCAACCGGAAGGGGGCTGGCCTGGTTATGAAAAACTGTTTTTT CASSQPEGGWPGYEKLFF
TRBJ1-3 - - TRBV6-5 TGTGCCAGCAGTTTCCAATCTGGAAACACCATATATTTT CASSFQSGNTIYF
TRBJ2-2 - - TRBV15 TGTGCCACCAGCATGTATCAGGGGCTCGGGGAGCTGTTTTTT CATSMYQGLGELFF
TRBJ2-3 - once TRBV24-1 TGTGCCACCCGGGACAACATAAAGACAGATACGCAGTATTTT CATRDNIKTDTQYF
TRBJ1-6 - - TRBV27 TGTGCCAGCCCATATTTTAAGACAGTCACCTATAATTCACCCCTCCACTTT CASPYFKTVTYNSPLHF
TRBJ1-1 - once TRBV4-1 TGCGCCAGCAGCCAAGTCCCCTACTGGGAAGCTTTCTTT CASSQVPYWEAFF
TRBJ1-2 TRBD1 - TRBV10-3 TGTGCCATCAGTGAGGGACAGGGTCTGTCTGGCTATGGCTACACCTTC CAISEGQGLSGYGYTF
TRBJ2-1 - - TRBV9 TGTGCCAGCAGCGCAGACAATGAGCAGTTCTTC CASSADNEQFF
TRBJ1-2 TRBD1 - TRBV6-5 TGTGCCAGCAGTTACAGTGTCGACAGGGTCACATATGGCTACACCTTC CASSYSVDRVTYGYTF
TRBJ2-3 TRBD2 once TRBV3-1/TRBV3-2 TGTGCCAGCAGCCATAGCGGGGGCCCAGATACGCAGTATTTT CASSHSGGPDTQYF
TRBJ2-7 - - TRBV6-1 TGTGCCAGCAGTGAAGGGCAGGTCTCCTACGAGCAGTACTTC CASSEGQVSYEQYF
TRBJ1-2 - - TRBV12-3/TRBV12-4 TGTGCCAGCAGTTTGGGGCTTTATGGCTACACCTTC CASSLGLYGYTF
TRBJ2-1 - - TRBV30 TGTGCCTGGAGTGCATGGACACCGAGCTCCTACAATGAGCAGTTCTTC CAWSAWTPSSYNEQFF
TRBJ1-3 - - TRBV30 TGTGCCTGGGAGACAGCCTCTGGAAACACCATATATTTT CAWETASGNTIYF
TRBJ1-1 TRBD1 - TRBV6-1 TGTGCCAGCAGTGAAGCGGCAGGGGGTGGGGGCACTGAAGCTTTCTTT CASSEAAGGGGTEAFF
TRBJ2-3 - - TRBV6-4 TGTGCCAGCACCGACCAGCCAGGGAGCGGGGATACGCAGTATTTT CASTDQPGSGDTQYF
TRBJ2-1 TRBD1 - TRBV29-1 TGCAGCGTCCCAGGGGGCCTTGCATTTAATGAGCAGTTCTTC CSVPGGLAFNEQFF
TRBJ2-7 - - TRBV4-1 TGCGCCAGCAGCCAAACCATCCTGGCTTACGAGCAGTACTTC CASSQTILAYEQYF
TRBJ2-3 - - TRBV28 TGTGCCAGCGGCCGAAGGGGTCGTGTCTCTAGCACAGATACGCAGTATTTT CASGRRGRVSSTDTQYF
TRBJ2-4 - once TRBV24-1 TGTGCCACCTCGTCCGGGGGTGGGCGTGGCATTCAGTACTTC CATSSGGGRGIQYF
TRBJ1-2 TRBD1 - TRBV30 TGTGCCTGGAGTCACAGGGGCCCTTATGGCTACACCTTC CAWSHRGPYGYTF
TRBJ1-2 TRBD1 few TRBV11-3 TGTGCCAGCAGCGTTCGGGACAGGGCGACTAACTATGGCTACACCTTC CASSVRDRATNYGYTF
TRBJ1-1 - few TRBV25-1 TGTGCCAGCAGTGAATTTGGGGGGACTGAAGCTTTCTTT CASSEFGGTEAFF
TRBJ1-2 - - TRBV6-5 TGTGCCAGCAGCCAGACAGGACCCAGGGAGGGCTACACCTTC CASSQTGPREGYTF
TRBJ1-5 TRBD1 - TRBV2 TGTGCCAGCACAAGCAACACAGGGGACAACAATCAGCCCCAGCATTTT CASTSNTGDNNQPQHF
TRBJ2-1 TRBD1 - TRBV5-1 TGCGCCAGCAGCAGAGAGACAGGGAGTCACAATGAGCAGTTCTTC CASSRETGSHNEQFF
TRBJ2-1 - few TRBV11-2 TGTGCCAGCAGCTTAGTAGGGGTAAACGAGCAGTTCTTC CASSLVGVNEQFF
TRBJ1-5 - - TRBV30 TGTGCCTGGAGTCACCCCGAGTCGAATCAGCCCCAGCATTTT CAWSHPESNQPQHF
TRBJ1-2 - - TRBV7-8 TGTGCCAGCAGCTCCGGACCCGGGGGCTATGGCTACACCTTC CASSSGPGGYGYTF
TRBJ2-3 - - TRBV27 TGTGCCAGCAGTTTAGGGCTAGCCGCAGATACGCAGTATTTT CASSLGLAADTQYF
TRBJ2-1 - once TRBV6-5 TGTGCCAGCAGTTACGGGCACGACGAGCAGTTCTTC CASSYGHDEQFF
TRBJ1-2 - - TRBV6-6 TGTGCCAGCAGGGAAGAGGTCTCCCCCGAGTATGGCTACACCTTC CASREEVSPEYGYTF
TRBJ1-2 - once TRBV18 TGTGCCAGCTCACCCACGCGGGGCCTCGGCTATGGCTACACCTTC CASSPTRGLGYGYTF